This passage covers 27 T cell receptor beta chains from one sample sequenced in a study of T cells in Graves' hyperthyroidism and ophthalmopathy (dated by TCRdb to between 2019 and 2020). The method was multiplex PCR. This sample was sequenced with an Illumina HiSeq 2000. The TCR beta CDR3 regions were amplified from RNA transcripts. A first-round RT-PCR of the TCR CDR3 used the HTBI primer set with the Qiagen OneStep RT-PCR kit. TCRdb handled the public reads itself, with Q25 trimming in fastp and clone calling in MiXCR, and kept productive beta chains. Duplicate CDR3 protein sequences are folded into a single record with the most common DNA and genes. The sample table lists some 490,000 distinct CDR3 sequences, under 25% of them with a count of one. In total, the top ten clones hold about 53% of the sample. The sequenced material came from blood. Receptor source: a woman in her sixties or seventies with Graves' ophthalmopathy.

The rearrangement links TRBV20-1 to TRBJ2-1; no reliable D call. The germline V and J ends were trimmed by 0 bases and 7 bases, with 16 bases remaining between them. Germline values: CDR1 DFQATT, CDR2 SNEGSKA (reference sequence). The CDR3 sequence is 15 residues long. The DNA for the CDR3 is TGCAGTGCTAGAGATCCCGCTCCCCAGTCGAATGAGCAGTTCTTC. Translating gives CSARDPAPQSNEQFF.

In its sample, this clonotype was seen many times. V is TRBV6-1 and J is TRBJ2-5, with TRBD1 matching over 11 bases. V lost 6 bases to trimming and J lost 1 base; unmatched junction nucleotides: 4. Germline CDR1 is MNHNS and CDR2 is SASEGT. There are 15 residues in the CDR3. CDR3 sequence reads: CASSPDRGRQETQYF. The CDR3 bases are TGTGCCAGCAGCCCGGACAGGGGGCGCCAAGAGACCCAGTACTTC.

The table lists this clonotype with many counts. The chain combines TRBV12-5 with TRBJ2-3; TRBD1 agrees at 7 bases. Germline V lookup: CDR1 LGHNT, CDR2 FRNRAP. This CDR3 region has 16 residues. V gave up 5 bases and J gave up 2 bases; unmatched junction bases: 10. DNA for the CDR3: TGTGCTAGTGGTAAGAGGACAGGCGGTGACACAGATACGCAGTATTTT. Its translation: CASGKRTGGDTDTQYF.

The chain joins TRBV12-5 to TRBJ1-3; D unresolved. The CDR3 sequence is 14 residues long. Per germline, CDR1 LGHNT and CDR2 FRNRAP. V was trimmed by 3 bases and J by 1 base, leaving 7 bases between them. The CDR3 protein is CASGFVGSGNTIYF. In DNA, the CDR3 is TGTGCTAGTGGTTTCGTAGGGTCTGGAAACACCATATATTTT. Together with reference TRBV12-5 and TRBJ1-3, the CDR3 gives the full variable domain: DARVTQTPRHKVTEMGQEVTMRCQPILGHNTVFWYRQTMMQGLELLAYFRNRAPLDDSGMPKDRFSAEMPDATLATLKIQPSEPRDSAVYFCASGFVGSGNTIYFGEGSWLTVV.

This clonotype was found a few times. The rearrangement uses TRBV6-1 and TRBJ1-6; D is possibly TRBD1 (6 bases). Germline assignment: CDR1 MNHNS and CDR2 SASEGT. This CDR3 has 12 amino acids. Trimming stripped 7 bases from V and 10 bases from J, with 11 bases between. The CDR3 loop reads CASTQGPSPLHF. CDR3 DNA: TGTGCCAGCACGCAGGGGCCCTCACCCCTCCACTTT.

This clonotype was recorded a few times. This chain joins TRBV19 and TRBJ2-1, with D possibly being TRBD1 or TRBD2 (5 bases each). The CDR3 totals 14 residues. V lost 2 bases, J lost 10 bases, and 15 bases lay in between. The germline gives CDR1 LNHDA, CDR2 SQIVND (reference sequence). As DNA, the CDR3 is TGTGCCAGTAGTATAAGGGGACCCGTACAGGAGCAGTTCTTC. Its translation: CASSIRGPVQEQFF.

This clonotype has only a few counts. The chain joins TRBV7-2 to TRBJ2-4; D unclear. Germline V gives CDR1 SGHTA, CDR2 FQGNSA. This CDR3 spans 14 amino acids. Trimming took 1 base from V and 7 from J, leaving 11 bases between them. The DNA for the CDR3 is TGTGCCAGCAGCTTAGGAATAGGGTCGAACATTCAGTACTTC. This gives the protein CASSLGIGSNIQYF.

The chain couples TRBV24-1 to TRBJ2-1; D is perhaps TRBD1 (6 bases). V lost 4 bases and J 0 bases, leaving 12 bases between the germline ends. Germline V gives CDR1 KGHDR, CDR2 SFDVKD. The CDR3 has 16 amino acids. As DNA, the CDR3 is TGTGCCACCAGTGACTCCACAGGGAGCTCCTACAATGAGCAGTTCTTC. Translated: CATSDSTGSSYNEQFF.

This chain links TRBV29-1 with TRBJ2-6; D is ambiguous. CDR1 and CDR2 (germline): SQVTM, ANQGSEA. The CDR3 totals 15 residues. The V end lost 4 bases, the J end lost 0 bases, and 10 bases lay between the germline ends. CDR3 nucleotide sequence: TGCAGCGTTGTAGGGCTGAGCTCTGGGGCCAACGTCCTGACTTTC. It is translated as CSVVGLSSGANVLTF. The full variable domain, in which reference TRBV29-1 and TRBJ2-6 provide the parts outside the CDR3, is SAVISQKPSRDICQRGTSLTIQCQVDSQVTMMFWYRQQPGQSLTLIATANQGSEATYESGFVIDKFPISRPNLTFSTLTVSNMSPEDSSIYLCSVVGLSSGANVLTFGAGSRLTVL.

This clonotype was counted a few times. The CDR3, as DNA: TGTGCCAGCAGTGAATTGCGAGACACCGGGGAGCTGTTTTTT. Translated: CASSELRDTGELFF. The chain carries TRBV2 and TRBJ2-2; D is ambiguous. The germline gives CDR1 SNHLY, CDR2 FYNNEI. This CDR3 contains 14 residues. V lost 2 bases to trimming and J lost 3 bases, with 7 bases between them.

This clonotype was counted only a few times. This chain's CDR3 is CASSPSGINNEQFF. As DNA, the CDR3 is TGTGCCAGCAGCCCTAGCGGGATAAACAATGAGCAGTTCTTC. The chain recombines TRBV7-9 with TRBJ2-1, with TRBD2 identical over 9 bases. V trimming: 5 bases; J trimming: 5 bases; junction bases outside the gene matches: 4. From germline, CDR1 is SEHNR and CDR2 FQNEAQ (reference sequence). This CDR3 spans 14 amino acids.

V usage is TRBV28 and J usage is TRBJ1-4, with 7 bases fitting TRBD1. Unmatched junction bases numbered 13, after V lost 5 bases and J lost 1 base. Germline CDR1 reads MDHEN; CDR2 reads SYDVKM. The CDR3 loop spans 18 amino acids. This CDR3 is CASSTTGRLGLTNEKLFF. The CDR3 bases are TGTGCCAGCAGTACGACAGGGCGGCTGGGGTTAACTAATGAAAAACTGTTTTTT.

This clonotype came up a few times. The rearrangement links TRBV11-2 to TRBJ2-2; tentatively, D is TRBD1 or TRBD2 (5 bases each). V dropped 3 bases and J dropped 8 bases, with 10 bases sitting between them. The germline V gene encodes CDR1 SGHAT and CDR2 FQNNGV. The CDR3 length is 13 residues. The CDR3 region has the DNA TGTGCCAGCAGCTTTGGGGGTAGGGGGGAGCTGTTTTTT. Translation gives CASSFGGRGELFF.

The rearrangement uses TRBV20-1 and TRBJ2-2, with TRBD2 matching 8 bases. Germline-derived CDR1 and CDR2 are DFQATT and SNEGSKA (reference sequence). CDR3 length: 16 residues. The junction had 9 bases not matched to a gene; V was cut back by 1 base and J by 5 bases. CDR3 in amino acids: CSARANVAGRTGELFF. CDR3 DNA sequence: TGCAGTGCTAGAGCAAATGTAGCGGGAAGGACCGGGGAGCTGTTTTTT.

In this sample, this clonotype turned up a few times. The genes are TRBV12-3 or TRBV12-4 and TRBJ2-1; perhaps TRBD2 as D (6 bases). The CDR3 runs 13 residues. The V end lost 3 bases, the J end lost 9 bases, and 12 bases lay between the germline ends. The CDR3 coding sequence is TGTGCCAGCAGTTTTCGTAACGGGGGTGAGCAGTTCTTC. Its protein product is CASSFRNGGEQFF.

The chain's CDR3 is CASSLTDEQFF. Written as DNA, the CDR3 is TGTGCCAGCAGCTTAACTGATGAGCAGTTCTTC. The chain couples TRBV7-6 to TRBJ2-1; no clear D gene. Trimming took off 2 bases at V and 8 bases at J, with 4 bases between the two ends. The CDR3 runs to 11 residues. Per the germline V gene, CDR1 is SGHVS and CDR2 is FNYEAQ.

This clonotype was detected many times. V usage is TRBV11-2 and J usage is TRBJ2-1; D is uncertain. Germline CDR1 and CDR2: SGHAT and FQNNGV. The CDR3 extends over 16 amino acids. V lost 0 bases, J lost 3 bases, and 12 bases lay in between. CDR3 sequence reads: CASSLEWVLNYNEQFF. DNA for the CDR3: TGTGCCAGCAGCTTAGAATGGGTGCTAAACTACAATGAGCAGTTCTTC. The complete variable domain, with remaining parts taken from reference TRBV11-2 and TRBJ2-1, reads EAGVAQSPRYKIIEKRQSVAFWCNPISGHATLYWYQQILGQGPKLLIQFQNNGVVDDSQLPKDRFSAERLKGVDSTLKIQPAKLEDSAVYLCASSLEWVLNYNEQFFGPGTRLTVL.

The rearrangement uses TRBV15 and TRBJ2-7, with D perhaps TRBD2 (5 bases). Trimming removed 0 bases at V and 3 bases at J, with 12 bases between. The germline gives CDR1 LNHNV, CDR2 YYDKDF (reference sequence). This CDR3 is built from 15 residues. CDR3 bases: TGTGCCACCAGCAGAGATGGAGGCAGCCGCTACGAGCAGTACTTC. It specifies CATSRDGGSRYEQYF.

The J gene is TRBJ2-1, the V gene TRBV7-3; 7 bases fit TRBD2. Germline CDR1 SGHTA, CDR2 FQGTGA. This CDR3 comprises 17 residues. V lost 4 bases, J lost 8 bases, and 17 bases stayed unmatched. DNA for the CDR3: TGTGCCAGCAGCTCCAAGGCGGCTAGCGGAGGGTGGGATGAGCAGTTCTTC. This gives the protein CASSSKAASGGWDEQFF.

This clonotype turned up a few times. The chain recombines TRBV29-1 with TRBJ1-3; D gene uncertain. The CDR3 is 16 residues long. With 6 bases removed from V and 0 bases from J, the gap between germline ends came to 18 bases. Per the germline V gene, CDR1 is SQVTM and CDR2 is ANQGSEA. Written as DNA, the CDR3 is TGCAGCGTCGCGGACCAAACTTATAGCTCTGGAAACACCATATATTTT. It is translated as CSVADQTYSSGNTIYF.

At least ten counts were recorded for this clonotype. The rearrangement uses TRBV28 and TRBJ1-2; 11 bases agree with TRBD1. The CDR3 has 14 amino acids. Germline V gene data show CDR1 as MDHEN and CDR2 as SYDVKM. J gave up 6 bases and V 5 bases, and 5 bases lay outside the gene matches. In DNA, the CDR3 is TGTGCCAGCAGTGGCCCGGGACAGGGGGATGGCTACACCTTC. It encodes CASSGPGQGDGYTF.

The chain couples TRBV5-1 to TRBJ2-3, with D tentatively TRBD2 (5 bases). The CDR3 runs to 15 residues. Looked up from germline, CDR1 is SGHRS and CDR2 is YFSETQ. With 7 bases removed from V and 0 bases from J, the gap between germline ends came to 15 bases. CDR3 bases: TGCGCCAGCCATTTAGGAGCGGCTAGCACAGATACGCAGTATTTT. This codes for CASHLGAASTDTQYF.

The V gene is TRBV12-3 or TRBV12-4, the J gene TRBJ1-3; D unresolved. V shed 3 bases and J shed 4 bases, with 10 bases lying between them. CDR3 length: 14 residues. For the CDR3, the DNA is TGTGCCAGCAGTTTGGGCGTGTTCGGAAACACCATATATTTT. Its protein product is CASSLGVFGNTIYF.

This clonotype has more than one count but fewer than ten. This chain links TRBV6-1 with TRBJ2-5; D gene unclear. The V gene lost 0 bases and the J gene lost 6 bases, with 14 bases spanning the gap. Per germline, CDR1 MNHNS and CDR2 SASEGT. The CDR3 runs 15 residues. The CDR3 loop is CASSEARRLRQTQYF. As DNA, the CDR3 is TGTGCCAGCAGTGAAGCGCGTCGCCTAAGGCAGACCCAGTACTTC.

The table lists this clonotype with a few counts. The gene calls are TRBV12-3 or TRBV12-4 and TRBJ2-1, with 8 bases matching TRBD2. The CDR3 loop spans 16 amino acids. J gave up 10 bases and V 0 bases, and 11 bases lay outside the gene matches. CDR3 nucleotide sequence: TGTGCCAGCAGTTTAGCGTCGGGACTAGATTATTACGAGCAGTTCTTC. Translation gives CASSLASGLDYYEQFF.

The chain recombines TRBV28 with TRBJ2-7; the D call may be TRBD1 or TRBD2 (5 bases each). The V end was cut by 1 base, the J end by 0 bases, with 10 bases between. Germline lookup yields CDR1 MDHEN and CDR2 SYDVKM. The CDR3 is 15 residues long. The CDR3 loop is CASSLFGGNSYEQYF. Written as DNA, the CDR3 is TGTGCCAGCAGTTTATTTGGGGGAAACTCCTACGAGCAGTACTTC.

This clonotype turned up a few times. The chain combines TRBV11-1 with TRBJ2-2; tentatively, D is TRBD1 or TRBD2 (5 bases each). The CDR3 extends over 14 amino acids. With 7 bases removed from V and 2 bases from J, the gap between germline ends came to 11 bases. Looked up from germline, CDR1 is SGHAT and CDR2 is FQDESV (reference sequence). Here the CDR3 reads CASIRDGNTGELFF. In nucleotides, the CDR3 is TGTGCCAGCATCCGGGACGGCAACACCGGGGAGCTGTTTTTT.